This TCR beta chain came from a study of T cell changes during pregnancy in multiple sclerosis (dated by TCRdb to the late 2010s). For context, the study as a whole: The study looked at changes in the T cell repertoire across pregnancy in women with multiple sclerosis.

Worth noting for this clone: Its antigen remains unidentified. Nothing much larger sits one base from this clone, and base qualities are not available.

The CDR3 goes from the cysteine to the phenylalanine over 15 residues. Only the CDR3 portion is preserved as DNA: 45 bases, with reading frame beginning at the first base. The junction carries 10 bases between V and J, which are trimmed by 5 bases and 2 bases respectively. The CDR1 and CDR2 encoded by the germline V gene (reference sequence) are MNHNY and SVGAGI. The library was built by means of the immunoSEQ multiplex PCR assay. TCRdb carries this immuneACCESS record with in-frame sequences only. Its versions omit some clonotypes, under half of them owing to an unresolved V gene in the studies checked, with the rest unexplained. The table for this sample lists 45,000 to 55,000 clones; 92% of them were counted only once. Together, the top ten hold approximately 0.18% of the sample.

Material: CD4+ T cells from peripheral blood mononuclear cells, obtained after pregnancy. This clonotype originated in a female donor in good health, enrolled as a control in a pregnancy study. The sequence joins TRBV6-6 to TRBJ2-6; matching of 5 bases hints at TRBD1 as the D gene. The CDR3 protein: CASSPWTTGANVLTF. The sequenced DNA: TGTGCCAGCAGTCCCTGGACAACTGGGGCCAACGTCCTGACTTTC.